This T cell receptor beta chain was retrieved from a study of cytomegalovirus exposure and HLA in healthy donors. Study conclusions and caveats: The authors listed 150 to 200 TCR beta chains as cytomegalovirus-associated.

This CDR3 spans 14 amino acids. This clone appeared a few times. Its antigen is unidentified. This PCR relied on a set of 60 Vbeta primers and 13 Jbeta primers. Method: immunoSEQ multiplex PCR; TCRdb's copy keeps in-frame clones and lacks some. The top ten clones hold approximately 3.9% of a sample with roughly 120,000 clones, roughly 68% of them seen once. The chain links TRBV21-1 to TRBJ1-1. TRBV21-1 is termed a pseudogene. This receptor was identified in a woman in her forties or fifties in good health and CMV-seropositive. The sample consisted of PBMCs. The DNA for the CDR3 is TGTGCCAGCAGCAAATGGGAGAGTAACACTGAAGCTTTCTTT. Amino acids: CASSKWESNTEAFF.